This record looks at one T cell receptor (beta chain) sequence and its context. The data derive from a study of blood T cell repertoires in COVID-19. Study in general: Spain, Italy and the United States supplied samples that represented acute and convalescent COVID-19. The analysed material was cDNA or gDNA that came from T cells, B-cell-depleted T cells, or PBMCs.

Participants spanned ages about 18 to 100 years and resided in 20 to 30 US areas. With V trimmed by 5 bases and J by 0 bases, 7 bases remained unmatched. The germline gives CDR1 SGHRS, CDR2 YFSETQ. CDR3 length: 16 residues. Per the original data handling: Amplified reference gene primers provided the basis for estimating nucleated cell counts. Produced via immunoSEQ multiplex PCR; TCRdb's table is partial and in-frame only. That table furnishes V, J and clone size, whereas the DNA furnished D and trimming. This sample has 120,000 to 150,000 clones, with roughly 90% found just once. The chain has TRBV5-1 and TRBJ1-4; TRBD1 matches 7 bases. Sequencing was carried out using PBMCs or T cells enriched from blood (not recorded which). This TCR came from a woman aged 25-40 years with acute COVID-19. The CDR3 DNA follows: TGCGCCAGCAGAAGGGCGACAGGGCCAACTAATGAAAAACTGTTTTTT. Protein: CASRRATGPTNEKLFF.